These 28 T cell receptor beta chains share one sample of origin, sequenced in a study of CD8 T cell repertoires and HIV-1 epitope variants (dated by TCRdb to the early 2020s). These receptors' targets are unknown. The library relied on the immunoSEQ multiplex PCR assay. In TCRdb, the immuneACCESS table is reduced to in-frame sequences with V and J assigned. These tables do not hold every clone; where another copy was compared, an unresolved V gene accounts for under half, and the others remain unexplained. The sample table shows thousands of clones, and about 68% are seen once. The top ten constitute around two fifths of the sample. The sequenced sample consisted of cultured CD8+ T cells derived from PBMCs. The receptors here all came from a male donor with HIV.

The chain is built from TRBV4-3 and TRBJ2-1; D possibly corresponds to TRBD2 (6 bases). This CDR3 is 15 amino acids long. Trimming pared 1 base from V and 6 bases from J, leaving 13 bases between. CDR1 and CDR2 (germline): LGHNA, YSLEER. CDR3 protein: CASSQARRTINEQFF. The CDR3 coding sequence is TGCGCCAGCAGCCAAGCAAGGAGGACTATCAATGAGCAGTTCTTC.

V gene TRBV9 combines with J gene TRBJ1-5; no clear D gene. Trimming removed 3 bases at V and 3 bases at J, with 13 bases between. Germline loops: CDR1 SGDLS, CDR2 YYNGEE. This CDR3 is built from 15 residues. The CDR3 DNA sequence: TGTGCCAGCAGCGCCCGAGGGAGTCTCAATCAGCCCCAGCATTTT. Translated, it gives CASSARGSLNQPQHF.

The chain links TRBV13 to TRBJ2-1; D gene ambiguous. Trimming shortened V by 2 bases and J by 0 bases, and 5 bases separated the two germline ends. Germline CDR1 reads PRHDT; CDR2 reads FYEKMQ (reference sequence). The CDR3 has 14 residues. As DNA, the CDR3 is TGTGCCAGCAGCTTACAAGTCTCCTACAATGAGCAGTTCTTC. It encodes CASSLQVSYNEQFF.

The V gene is TRBV11-2, the J gene TRBJ2-5; D is unresolved. Germline CDR1 SGHAT, CDR2 FQNNGV. The V end was cut by 1 base, the J end by 2 bases, with 11 bases between. The CDR3 consists of 15 residues. As DNA, the CDR3 is TGTGCCAGCAGCTTAGGGCGAGAACTACAAGAGACCCAGTACTTC. Protein product: CASSLGRELQETQYF.

V gene TRBV18 combines with J gene TRBJ2-2, with 7 positions matching TRBD1. This CDR3 spans 16 amino acids. The V and J ends lost 2 bases and 2 bases, in that order; junction bases with no gene match: 5. CDR1 and CDR2 from the germline V gene are KGHSH and LQKENI. As DNA, the CDR3 is TGTGCCAGCTCACCAGATACAGGGGTTAACACCGGGGAGCTGTTTTTT. This translates into CASSPDTGVNTGELFF.

V and J are TRBV4-2 and TRBJ2-2; D remains ambiguous. The germline V gene has CDR1 LGHNA and CDR2 YNFKEQ. The CDR3 length is 13 residues. V shed 1 base and J shed 4 bases, with 4 bases lying between them. For the CDR3, the DNA is TGTGCCAGCAGCCAAGTGGGCACCGGGGAGCTGTTTTTT. This gives the protein CASSQVGTGELFF.

The V gene is TRBV11-1, the J gene TRBJ2-7, with TRBD2 matching over 9 bases. The germline gives CDR1 SGHAT, CDR2 FQDESV (reference sequence). There are 15 residues in the CDR3. Unmatched junction bases numbered 3, after V lost 1 base and J lost 2 bases. CDR3 region: CASSLEAGGTYEQYF. The CDR3 DNA reads as TGTGCCAGCAGCTTAGAAGCGGGGGGAACCTACGAGCAGTACTTC.

The rearrangement joins TRBV27 to TRBJ2-7; TRBD2 aligns across 12 bases. This CDR3 contains 19 residues. Germline assignment: CDR1 MNHEY and CDR2 SMNVEV (reference sequence). The V gene end was trimmed by 2 bases and the J gene end by 3 bases; junction bases not matched to a gene: 14. The CDR3 reads CASSLKGPRGLAGDYEQYF. The CDR3 nucleotides are TGTGCCAGCAGTTTAAAGGGCCCCCGGGGACTAGCGGGTGACTACGAGCAGTACTTC.

The gene calls are TRBV28 and TRBJ2-1; no clear D. This CDR3 has 14 amino acids. The germline CDR1 and CDR2 sequences are MDHEN and SYDVKM. V was pared by 5 bases and J by 6 bases, with 14 bases between. CDR3 nucleotides: TGTGCCAGCAGTAAACCTCTAGGATTCAATGAGCAGTTCTTC. It yields the protein CASSKPLGFNEQFF. Full variable domain (missing parts from reference TRBV28 and TRBJ2-1): DVKVTQSSRYLVKRTGEKVFLECVQDMDHENMFWYRQDPGLGLRLIYFSYDVKMKEKGDIPEGYSVSREKKERFSLILESASTNQTSMYLCASSKPLGFNEQFFGPGTRLTVL.

Relative to its sample, this clone is medium-sized. J is TRBJ1-1 and V is TRBV5-5; D call uncertain. Germline V gene lookup returns CDR1 SGHKS and CDR2 YYEKEE (reference sequence). Trimming removed 5 bases from V and 0 bases from J, with 8 bases in between. The CDR3 totals 13 residues. DNA for the CDR3: TGTGCCAGCAGAGAAGACTTGAACACTGAAGCTTTCTTT. It translates to CASREDLNTEAFF. The full variable domain, completed using reference TRBV5-5 and TRBJ1-1, is DAGVTQSPTHLIKTRGQQVTLRCSPISGHKSVSWYQQVLGQGPQFIFQYYEKEERGRGNFPDRFSARQFPNYSSELNVNALLLGDSALYLCASREDLNTEAFFGQGTRLTVV.

The chain employs TRBV28 and TRBJ2-3; a weak D match, TRBD1 (7 bases). This CDR3 spans 17 amino acids. With 3 bases removed from V and 2 bases from J, the gap between germline ends came to 18 bases. Per the germline V gene, CDR1 is MDHEN and CDR2 is SYDVKM. As DNA, the CDR3 is TGTGCCAGCAGTTTGGAGGGGACAGACTCATTCACAGATACGCAGTATTTT. It translates to CASSLEGTDSFTDTQYF.

The chain couples TRBV28 to TRBJ2-7, with D possibly being TRBD1 (6 bases). V was cut by 6 bases and J by 2 bases, with 14 bases left in between. The CDR3 is 14 residues long. Germline lookup yields CDR1 MDHEN and CDR2 SYDVKM. CDR3 loop: CASSLLQGTYEQYF. CDR3 nucleotides: TGTGCCAGCAGCCTGTTACAGGGTACCTACGAGCAGTACTTC. Based on the CDR3 plus reference TRBV28 and TRBJ2-7, the full variable domain is DVKVTQSSRYLVKRTGEKVFLECVQDMDHENMFWYRQDPGLGLRLIYFSYDVKMKEKGDIPEGYSVSREKKERFSLILESASTNQTSMYLCASSLLQGTYEQYFGPGTRLTVT.

The chain carries TRBV28 and TRBJ2-7, with 11 bases lining up with TRBD2. Germline V CDR1 and CDR2: MDHEN, SYDVKM. The CDR3 loop spans 17 amino acids. Losses at the gene ends were 3 bases for V and 0 bases for J; bases not matched to a gene: 7. The CDR3 coding sequence is TGTGCCAGCAGTTTTTCTCTAGCGGGAGGTAGCTCCTACGAGCAGTACTTC. Amino acid sequence: CASSFSLAGGSSYEQYF.

The V gene is TRBV6-5, the J gene TRBJ1-1; the D gene is possibly TRBD1 (6 bases). The CDR3 consists of 15 residues. The germline V gene encodes CDR1 MNHEY and CDR2 SVGAGI. The ends were cut back, 2 bases at V and 0 bases at J, with 10 bases in the middle. CDR3 sequence reads: CASSYGGRVNTEAFF. DNA of the CDR3: TGTGCCAGCAGTTACGGGGGCAGGGTGAACACTGAAGCTTTCTTT.

V usage is TRBV7-4 and J usage is TRBJ2-7, with TRBD1 matching 7 bases. The length of the CDR3 is 14 residues. In germline, CDR1 is SGHVT, CDR2 SQSDAQ. V dropped 3 bases and J dropped 7; count of bases not matched to a gene: 9. Written as DNA, the CDR3 is TGTGCCAGCAGCTTGGGACAGTACCTTCGTGAGCAGTACTTC. Its translation: CASSLGQYLREQYF.

The chain joins TRBV19 to TRBJ2-7; D call uncertain. V was cut by 3 bases and J by 7 bases, with 22 bases left in between. This CDR3 has 16 amino acids. CDR1 is LNHDA and CDR2 is SQIVND in the germline V gene (reference sequence). CDR3 in DNA: TGTGCCAGTAGTATTTCGTGGGCCTCGGCGCCTCGTGAGCAGTACTTC. Its protein product is CASSISWASAPREQYF.

There are a few counts of this clone. J is TRBJ2-7 and V is TRBV27; perhaps TRBD1 as D (6 bases). Germline values: CDR1 MNHEY, CDR2 SMNVEV (reference sequence). The CDR3 is 13 amino acids. V gave up 3 bases and J gave up 1 base, with 7 bases separating them. CDR3 sequence: CASSFGQSYEQYF. The CDR3 nucleotides are TGTGCCAGCAGTTTCGGACAGTCCTACGAGCAGTACTTC.

This chain uses TRBV4-3 with TRBJ1-6; D ambiguous. V gave up 0 bases and J gave up 7 bases, with 4 bases separating them. The CDR3 is 13 residues long. The germline V gene has CDR1 LGHNA and CDR2 YSLEER. The CDR3 protein is CASSQDLNSPLHF. Written as DNA, the CDR3 is TGCGCCAGCAGCCAAGATCTCAATTCACCCCTCCACTTT.

This chain uses TRBV28 with TRBJ2-1; perhaps TRBD2 as D (5 bases). Per the germline V gene, CDR1 is MDHEN and CDR2 is SYDVKM. Trimming removed 3 bases from V and 6 bases from J, with 15 bases in between. The CDR3 runs 15 residues. In DNA form, the CDR3 reads TGTGCCAGCAGTTTTGCGGGCGTAAAAATCAATGAGCAGTTCTTC. It translates to CASSFAGVKINEQFF.

V and J are TRBV2 and TRBJ1-6; D is ambiguous. CDR1 is SNHLY, CDR2 FYNNEI, per germline. The CDR3 covers 13 residues. Trimming cost V 7 bases and J 0 bases, with 4 bases left between them. The CDR3, as DNA: TGTGCCAGCAAAAGCTCCTATAATTCACCCCTCCACTTT. Protein: CASKSSYNSPLHF.

This clone was seen only a few times. The gene calls are TRBV6-5 and TRBJ2-7; unclear D gene. The germline V gene encodes CDR1 MNHEY and CDR2 SVGAGI. The CDR3 totals 12 residues. The V and J ends lost 6 bases and 3 bases respectively, with 9 bases between them. DNA of the CDR3: TGTGCCAGCAGGTCCATGGGCTACGAGCAGTACTTC. Translation: CASRSMGYEQYF.

By share of the sample, this clone is medium-sized. J is TRBJ1-2 and V is TRBV30, with TRBD1 matching 8 bases. Germline values: CDR1 GTSNPN, CDR2 SVGIG (reference sequence). V lost 8 bases, J lost 4 bases, and 9 bases stayed unmatched. The CDR3 has 13 amino acids. The CDR3 region is CAPTGGSFYGYTF. The CDR3 coding sequence is TGTGCCCCTACAGGGGGGTCCTTCTATGGCTACACCTTC.

This chain links TRBV6-5 with TRBJ2-2, with 10 positions matching TRBD1. The CDR3 runs 15 residues. The V gene end was trimmed by 4 bases and the J gene end by 7 bases; junction bases not matched to a gene: 6. CDR1 is MNHEY, CDR2 SVGAGI, per germline. The CDR3 loop reads CASSLTGGRSGELFF. The CDR3 DNA reads TGTGCCAGCAGTTTGACAGGGGGCAGGAGCGGGGAGCTGTTTTTT.

CDR3 sequence (DNA): TGCGCCAGCCGAACTACAGATACGCAGTATTTT. Protein: CASRTTDTQYF. The chain carries TRBV5-1 and TRBJ2-3, with no clear D. Trimming pared 7 bases from V and 3 bases from J, leaving 6 bases between. The CDR3 sequence is 11 residues long. Per the germline V gene, CDR1 is SGHRS and CDR2 is YFSETQ.

CDR3 DNA sequence: TGTGCCAGCAGTCCAGGGGACTACGAGCAGTACTTC. Translated, it gives CASSPGDYEQYF. V usage is TRBV6-6 and J usage is TRBJ2-7; D might be TRBD1 (6 bases). Germline V gene data show CDR1 as MNHNY and CDR2 as SVGAGI (reference sequence). V gave up 5 bases and J gave up 3 bases, with 8 bases separating them. The CDR3 consists of 12 residues.

This chain uses TRBV19 with TRBJ2-1; tentatively, D is TRBD1 (6 bases). The CDR3 loop spans 11 amino acids. Trimming took off 10 bases at V and 9 bases at J, with 13 bases between the two ends. Germline CDR1 LNHDA, CDR2 SQIVND (reference sequence). The DNA for the CDR3 is TGTGCCACCCAACTAGGGGGTGAGCAGTTCTTC. Encoded protein: CATQLGGEQFF.

The chain combines TRBV25-1 with TRBJ1-4, with TRBD1 matching 7 bases. This CDR3 is 14 amino acids long. Germline assignment: CDR1 MGHDK and CDR2 SYGVNS. The trim removed 0 bases at V and 6 bases at J, leaving 1 base unmatched. Here the CDR3 DNA reads TGTGCCAGCAGTGAATACAGGGGGGATGAAAAACTGTTTTTT. Translating it yields CASSEYRGDEKLFF.

By sample share, this clone is medium-sized. The chain couples TRBV7-9 to TRBJ2-2; D unresolved. The V end was cut by 3 bases, the J end by 8 bases, with 10 bases between. CDR1 and CDR2 from the germline V gene are SEHNR and FQNEAQ (reference sequence). This CDR3 has 13 residues. The CDR3 here is CASSLKSSGELFF. As DNA, the CDR3 is TGTGCCAGCAGCTTGAAGAGTTCTGGGGAGCTGTTTTTT.